This TCR beta chain was identified during a study of T-cell reconstitution after alpha-beta-depleted transplantation in children. This clonotype was detected ten times or more. During its preparation, the TCRbeta library received unique molecular identifiers. Using its own MiXCR run on the PCR reads, TCRdb lists one record per CDR3 protein. Of approximately 170,000 distinct CDR3 sequences listed, more than 9.5% are singletons. Per germline, CDR1 SGHRS and CDR2 YFSETQ. V gave up 6 bases and J gave up 6 bases; unmatched junction bases: 15. CDR3 size: 16 residues. The sample consisted of PBMCs, taken before TCRalphabeta/CD19-depleted stem cell transplant. The sequence derives from a boy between 2 and 10 years old with acute myeloid leukemia, due to receive a stem cell transplant. The V gene is TRBV5-1, the J gene TRBJ2-3; 8 bases match TRBD2. The CDR3 loop is CASNVGSGSYSDTQYF. The CDR3 DNA reads as TGCGCCAGCAACGTAGGGAGCGGGAGTTATTCGGATACGCAGTATTTT.